This T cell receptor beta chain came from a study of vaccination and CD4 T cells after COVID-19. Study-level background: Participants were administered two doses of either the BNT162b2 or the mRNA-1273 vaccine. Post-vaccination specimens were collected at a median of about 68 days following dose two (range 14 to 241).

Treatment defined: roughly 10-day PBMC culture with coronavirus spike peptide pools or control peptides (ViraFEST assay). It was before the COVID-19 pandemic (2011-2018) that the unexposed donor's CD4+ T cells were collected. A word on this clonotype: The antigen is not known.

Cultured CD4+ T-cell DNA underwent Oncomine TCR Beta short-read sequencing. TCRdb independently ran MiXCR on the PCR reads; one entry per CDR3 protein. Of 5,000 to 7,500 distinct CDR3 sequences detected, roughly 34% appear once; the ten largest clones hold 25% to 30%. This sequence was found in a human donor in good health. The sequencing sample was made of CD4+ T cells from blood, cultured in vitro.

The CDR3 spells CASSYGQGMEYF. DNA for the CDR3: TGTGCCAGCAGTTACGGACAGGGGATGGAGTACTTC. The J gene is TRBJ2-7, the V gene TRBV12-3 or TRBV12-4; TRBD1 aligns across 9 bases. The CDR3 totals 12 residues. V lost 4 bases and J lost 11; bases outside the gene matches: 6.